This paragraph covers one T cell receptor beta chain sequence. No antigen is known for it. A primer in the constant region served to generate TCR beta cDNA from around 500 ng of total RNA. Three nested multiplex PCR rounds, a slightly modified ARM-PCR, produced the libraries for TCR beta. TRBV1-TRBV30 forward primers and a C-beta reverse primer were used in the first two PCR rounds, which each ran for approximately 10 cycles. TCRdb ran MiXCR on the multiplex PCR reads and lists one entry per CDR3 protein. The table shows some 190,000 distinct CDR3 sequences, with roughly three fifths occurring only once. The study extracted blood RNA from unsorted whole blood and also extracted germline DNA. A four-milliliter peripheral blood sample was collected before surgery. These data originate in a study of tumor-infiltrating lymphocytes in primary liver carcinoma. Study background: Primary liver carcinoma, confirmed by histopathology, was surgically resected. Stage T1-T3 N0M0 and a size of roughly 4.2 to 11 cm characterized the tumors.

Germline CDR1 reads SGHDN; CDR2 reads FVKESK. CDR3 length equals 15 residues. Trimming left V 0 bases short and J 8 bases short, with 14 bases between. Study results and limitations: It was tumor-adjacent and tumor-blood pairs that overlapped less than tumor region pairs did.

Sequencing used peripheral blood. The chain has TRBV14 and TRBJ2-1, with D perhaps matching TRBD2 (6 bases). The receptor's source is a man in his forties or fifties with primary liver carcinoma and hepatitis B virus infection. CDR3 bases: TGTGCCAGCAGCCAAGACGGTCGGGAGCTCGATGAGCAGTTCTTC. Protein: CASSQDGRELDEQFF.